This T cell receptor (beta chain) was recorded in a study of monozygotic twins with inflammatory bowel disease. Study-wide results and limits: The analysis failed to separate different T cell subtypes.

As regards this clonotype: The antigen remains undetermined.

Each TCR library consumed about 3,700 ng of total RNA. TCRdb reprocessed the 5' RACE reads, keeping one entry per CDR3 protein, no DNA. Seen in this sample are about 300,000 distinct CDR3 sequences; the ten most common clones hold 5.5% to 6.5%. This CDR3 region has 12 residues. From germline, CDR1 is SEHNR and CDR2 FQNEAQ (reference sequence). Sequences were obtained from blood. This clonotype was obtained from a human donor with ulcerative colitis or Crohn's disease, or a healthy co-twin of an affected twin (not recorded which). The chain uses TRBV7-9 and TRBJ2-3. CDR3 loop: CASSQAVDTQYF.